This T cell receptor (beta chain) was recorded in a study of regulatory T cells in long-lasting Graves disease. Study results and caveats: Shared public clonotypes totalled approximately 3,000 in persistent patients, compared with 966 in new patients.

Indicated time point: persistent/refractory GD, antithyroid drugs over 5 years with positive TRAb. PBMCs provided the RNA from which the TCR library was made. iRepertoire HTBI primers and Arm-PCR of CDR3 regions built TCR beta libraries. TCRdb reanalysed the multiplex PCR reads using MiXCR and keeps one entry per CDR3 protein. Of 350,000 to 450,000 distinct CDR3 sequences in the sample, under 25% were seen once. This clonotype was counted many times. Its antigen is not known. The input for sequencing was peripheral blood mononuclear cells (PBMCs), taken when the disease was refractory, from a patient treated with antithyroid drugs. The sequence was obtained from a female donor with Graves disease.

CDR3: CASSHRQGSEETQYF. The CDR3 DNA is TGTGCCAGCAGTCATAGACAGGGGTCGGAAGAGACCCAGTACTTC. V usage is TRBV6-1 and J usage is TRBJ2-5; 8 nucleotides match TRBD1. Germline CDR1 MNHNS, CDR2 SASEGT. V shed 5 bases and J 3 bases; nucleotides not matched to a gene: 8. This CDR3 has 15 amino acids.